The text below deals with one T cell receptor beta chain. Its cognate antigen is unknown. This record comes from a study of cytomegalovirus exposure and HLA in healthy donors. CDR1 MNHEY and CDR2 SMNVEV come from the germline V gene (reference sequence). Deletions cut 7 bases from V and 9 bases from J, with 16 bases between. This CDR3 contains 12 residues. Study observations and caveats: Most TCR sequences proved rare, with some public TCRs found in many donors.

The method was immunoSEQ multiplex PCR; TCRdb's version includes in-frame clones alone and lacks a portion of them. The table shows about 240,000 clones, with approximately 86% occurring only once. This chain connects TRBV27 to TRBJ2-7, with D possibly matching TRBD1 (5 bases). Sequenced: PBMCs. The sequence was obtained from a woman aged 25 to 39 in good health and CMV-seropositive. The CDR3 DNA follows: TGTGCCAGCAAGTCGCAGGGCGAGGCGCAGTACTTC. It specifies CASKSQGEAQYF.